The 20 T cell receptor beta chains given below trace back to one sample, sequenced in a study of cytomegalovirus exposure and HLA in healthy donors. The PCR used 60 Vbeta and 13 Jbeta primers. TCRdb's copy holds only in-frame clones and misses some; the assay was immunoSEQ multiplex PCR. The sample consists of 95,000 to 150,000 clones, more than 55% of them appearing once. The source material was PBMCs. These receptors originate from a man younger than 30 in good health and CMV-seronegative.

The CDR3: CAWSVQGTDTQYF. The DNA of the CDR3 is TGTGCCTGGAGTGTACAGGGTACAGATACGCAGTATTTT. The chain combines TRBV30 with TRBJ2-3; possible D gene TRBD1, 6 bases. Trimming took off 0 bases at V and 3 bases at J, with 7 bases between the two ends. Germline V gives CDR1 GTSNPN, CDR2 SVGIG (reference sequence). The CDR3 length is 13 residues.

The CDR3 DNA reads TGTGCCAGCAGTGGGCCGTACGAGCAGTACTTC. As protein: CASSGPYEQYF. The V gene is TRBV7-8, the J gene TRBJ2-7; no clear D. The germline V gene has CDR1 SGHVS and CDR2 FQNEAQ. V dropped 6 bases and J dropped 4 bases, with 7 bases sitting between them. The CDR3 runs 11 residues.

The rearrangement uses TRBV5-6 and TRBJ1-2; D is ambiguous. The CDR3 consists of 13 residues. V was trimmed by 1 base and J by 4 bases, leaving 8 bases between them. Germline values: CDR1 SGHDT, CDR2 YYEEEE. CDR3 protein: CASSLRRGYGYTF. The DNA of the CDR3 is TGTGCCAGCAGCTTGAGAAGAGGCTATGGCTACACCTTC.

This clone was counted between two and nine times. The chain recombines TRBV5-4 with TRBJ2-7; 11 nucleotides agree with TRBD2. This CDR3 has 15 residues. Germline CDR1 reads SGHNT; CDR2 reads YYREEE (reference sequence). J lost 7 bases, V lost 1 base, and 7 bases had no gene match. The CDR3 spells CASSLILAGVREQYF. CDR3 sequence (DNA): TGTGCCAGCAGCTTGATACTAGCGGGAGTGCGAGAGCAGTACTTC.

The chain links TRBV19 to TRBJ1-1, with a possible D match to TRBD1 (6 bases). V gave up 3 bases and J gave up 6 bases, with 8 bases separating them. From germline, CDR1 is LNHDA and CDR2 SQIVND (reference sequence). The CDR3 contains 12 residues. The CDR3 DNA reads TGTGCCAGTAGTATGGGGGCGTCTGAAGCTTTCTTT. This sequence encodes CASSMGASEAFF. Combining the CDR3 with reference TRBV19 and TRBJ1-1 gives the whole variable domain DGGITQSPKYLFRKEGQNVTLSCEQNLNHDAMYWYRQDPGQGLRLIYYSQIVNDFQKGDIAEGYSVSREKKESFPLTVTSAQKNPTAFYLCASSMGASEAFFGQGTRLTVV.

Details on this clone: This specimen includes other DNA sequences encoding the same CDR3. The V and J genes are TRBV5-1 and TRBJ2-7; 7 bases agree with TRBD1. J was trimmed by 3 bases and V by 4 bases; bases with no gene match: 7. Germline V CDR1 and CDR2: SGHRS, YFSETQ. CDR3 length: 14 residues. As DNA, the CDR3 is TGCGCCAGCAGCCTAGGGACAGCGAACTACGAGCAGTACTTC. Amino acid sequence: CASSLGTANYEQYF. The variable domain in full, with the rest retrieved from reference TRBV5-1 and TRBJ2-7, is KAGVTQTPRYLIKTRGQQVTLSCSPISGHRSVSWYQQTPGQGLQFLFEYFSETQRNKGNFPGRFSGRQFSNSRSEMNVSTLELGDSALYLCASSLGTANYEQYFGPGTRLTVT.

The CDR3, as DNA: TGCAGCTGGGCTCAGAGCACAGATACGCAGTATTTT. It specifies CSWAQSTDTQYF. This chain joins TRBV29-1 and TRBJ2-3; D gene unclear. Germline V lookup: CDR1 SQVTM, CDR2 ANQGSEA. The CDR3 extends over 12 amino acids. Trimming took off 8 bases at V and 0 bases at J, with 9 bases between the two ends.

The chain recombines TRBV19 with TRBJ1-1, with D perhaps TRBD1 (5 bases). The CDR3 consists of 15 residues. Trimming stripped 6 bases from V and 0 bases from J, with 14 bases between. CDR1 and CDR2 from the germline V gene are LNHDA and SQIVND (reference sequence). CDR3 DNA: TGTGCCAGTAGCAACCCCGGGGGGATGAACACTGAAGCTTTCTTT. It specifies CASSNPGGMNTEAFF. The complete variable domain, with remaining parts taken from reference TRBV19 and TRBJ1-1, reads DGGITQSPKYLFRKEGQNVTLSCEQNLNHDAMYWYRQDPGQGLRLIYYSQIVNDFQKGDIAEGYSVSREKKESFPLTVTSAQKNPTAFYLCASSNPGGMNTEAFFGQGTRLTVV.

This clone was seen only a few times. V is TRBV29-1 and J is TRBJ2-7; D is perhaps TRBD2 (7 bases). The CDR3 length is 13 residues. With 4 bases removed from V and 7 bases from J, the gap between germline ends came to 17 bases. CDR1 is SQVTM and CDR2 is ANQGSEA in the germline V gene. In DNA form, the CDR3 reads TGCAGCGTTGGGGACGGGGGGCCGGGGGAGCAGTACTTC. Encoded protein: CSVGDGGPGEQYF.

The V and J genes are TRBV30 and TRBJ2-5, with a tentative D call TRBD2 (6 bases). There are 13 residues in the CDR3. Germline V gene lookup returns CDR1 GTSNPN and CDR2 SVGIG (reference sequence). The V gene lost 0 bases and the J gene lost 4 bases, with 9 bases spanning the gap. The chain's CDR3 is CAWSVGGRETQYF. CDR3 nucleotide sequence: TGTGCCTGGAGTGTTGGGGGGAGAGAGACCCAGTACTTC.

This clone was counted between two and nine times. V and J are TRBV19 and TRBJ2-5; D not certain. This CDR3 is 12 amino acids long. V lost 6 bases to trimming and J lost 5 bases, with 10 bases between them. Germline V gene sequence: CDR1 LNHDA, CDR2 SQIVND (reference sequence). CDR3 bases: TGTGCCAGTAGCGCGGCTACGGAGACCCAGTACTTC. Protein: CASSAATETQYF.

V gene TRBV7-2 combines with J gene TRBJ1-5; D is unresolved. V shed 2 bases and J shed 3 bases, with 8 bases lying between them. Germline CDR1 is SGHTA and CDR2 is FQGNSA. The CDR3 contains 14 residues. The CDR3 loop reads CASSLLAVNQPQHF. CDR3 in DNA: TGTGCCAGCAGCTTATTGGCAGTCAATCAGCCCCAGCATTTT. The full variable domain, with the rest looked up from reference TRBV7-2 and TRBJ1-5, is GAGVSQSPSNKVTEKGKDVELRCDPISGHTALYWYRQSLGQGLEFLIYFQGNSAPDKSGLPSDRFSAERTGGSVSTLTIQRTQQEDSAVYLCASSLLAVNQPQHFGDGTRLSIL.

This clone was seen more than once but under ten times. The V call is TRBV19, the J call TRBJ2-7; 9 nucleotides match TRBD2. Germline CDR1 is LNHDA and CDR2 is SQIVND (reference sequence). This CDR3 region has 15 residues. V lost 2 bases to trimming and J lost 2 bases; unmatched junction nucleotides: 4. Here the CDR3 reads CASSIRLAGTYEQYF. The CDR3 nucleotides read TGTGCCAGTAGTATAAGGCTAGCGGGGACCTACGAGCAGTACTTC.

This clone came up once. The chain uses TRBV5-5 and TRBJ1-4; D unresolved. Germline V CDR1 and CDR2: SGHKS, YYEKEE (reference sequence). This CDR3 has 16 residues. The V and J ends lost 5 bases and 4 bases respectively, with 18 bases between them. For the CDR3, the DNA is TGTGCCAGCAGATCGGGCTTGGGGAGCTTTAATGAAAAACTGTTTTTT. Translating it yields CASRSGLGSFNEKLFF.

This chain joins TRBV5-1 and TRBJ1-2; D possibly corresponds to TRBD1 (6 bases). CDR3 length: 12 amino acids. V was shortened by 4 bases and J by 4 bases, with 8 bases between the two germline ends. The germline V gene encodes CDR1 SGHRS and CDR2 YFSETQ. Here the CDR3 reads CASSLQGYGYTF. In DNA form, the CDR3 reads TGCGCCAGCAGCCTACAGGGCTATGGCTACACCTTC. Variable domain in full (rest from reference TRBV5-1 and TRBJ1-2): KAGVTQTPRYLIKTRGQQVTLSCSPISGHRSVSWYQQTPGQGLQFLFEYFSETQRNKGNFPGRFSGRQFSNSRSEMNVSTLELGDSALYLCASSLQGYGYTFGSGTRLTVV.

CDR3 DNA sequence: TGTGCCAGCATCAATTTCGCGGGGGGGCGATTGGACGAGCAGTACTTC. Translated, it gives CASINFAGGRLDEQYF. This sequence joins TRBV7-9 and TRBJ2-7; 9 nucleotides align to TRBD2. The V and J ends lost 7 bases and 5 bases, in that order; junction bases with no gene match: 15. Germline loops: CDR1 SEHNR, CDR2 FQNEAQ (reference sequence). The CDR3 covers 16 residues.

The rearrangement joins TRBV7-9 to TRBJ2-7; D is possibly TRBD1 (5 bases). CDR3 length: 14 residues. CDR1 is SEHNR and CDR2 is FQNEAQ in the germline V gene (reference sequence). The V and J ends lost 1 base and 0 bases respectively, with 7 bases between them. CDR3 coding DNA: TGTGCCAGCAGCTTAGAGGGGTTCTCCTACGAGCAGTACTTC. Translation gives CASSLEGFSYEQYF.

This clone was recorded once. This chain links TRBV10-2 with TRBJ2-1; TRBD2 matches 8 bases. Germline V lookup: CDR1 WSHSY, CDR2 SAAADI. This CDR3 has 15 amino acids. Trimming at V came to 7 bases and at J to 7 bases, leaving 12 bases not matched to a gene. In nucleotides, the CDR3 is TGCGCCAGCAAGGGGCCAGCGGGAGTGGATAATGAGCAGTTCTTC. It is translated as CASKGPAGVDNEQFF.

The genes are TRBV14 and TRBJ2-1; D possibly corresponds to TRBD2 (5 bases). The CDR3 is 13 amino acids. CDR1 SGHDN and CDR2 FVKESK come from the germline V gene. V lost 1 base and J lost 15, with 16 bases in between. In DNA form, the CDR3 reads TGTGCCAGCAGCCAAGTCGGCTCCGGCGGGTCGTTCTTC. Residues: CASSQVGSGGSFF.

The rearrangement joins TRBV5-1 to TRBJ2-5; the D is unclear. Trimming stripped 0 bases from V and 0 bases from J, with 6 bases between. Germline values: CDR1 SGHRS, CDR2 YFSETQ. This CDR3 spans 14 amino acids. The CDR3, as DNA: TGCGCCAGCAGCTTGGGTAGCCACCAAGAGACCCAGTACTTC. Residues: CASSLGSHQETQYF. The variable domain in full, completed from reference TRBV5-1 and TRBJ2-5, reads KAGVTQTPRYLIKTRGQQVTLSCSPISGHRSVSWYQQTPGQGLQFLFEYFSETQRNKGNFPGRFSGRQFSNSRSEMNVSTLELGDSALYLCASSLGSHQETQYFGPGTRLLVL.